This entry concerns a single T cell receptor (beta chain). It has no known antigen specificity. No base qualities exist here, and no much larger clone lies one base off it. In total, about 650 healthy bone marrow donors made up the cohort. At the time of sampling, all cohort members were nominally healthy, though unrecorded immune exposures were likely present. The donor tested CMV seronegative, placing the donor among the roughly 350 seronegative members of the cohort. Every donor gave a peripheral blood sample, and the peripheral blood mononuclear cells from that sample were used for TCR beta sequencing. The Qiagen DNeasy Blood Extraction Kit was used to extract genomic DNA from the blood cell samples. The sample is drawn from a study of cytomegalovirus exposure and HLA in healthy donors (dated 2017 in TCRdb). About the study as a whole: An earlier analysis of approximately 640 of the donors reported more than 250 Gb of sequence data and some 100 million unique TCR beta sequences from about 179 million T cells. Roughly 300 gigabases of sequencing data and approximately 80 million unique TCR sequences were included in an early release covering about 700 HLA-typed donors. Among the roughly 400 genotyped donors, about 83% belonged to the genetic ancestry cluster associated with self-reported Caucasian donors. The study aimed to test whether cataloging public T cell receptors could reveal signatures of past pathogen exposure. The study used immunosequencing to profile the T cell repertoires of under 700 subjects and linked those repertoires to cytomegalovirus serostatus. In addition to the first cohort of 650 to 800 subjects, a separate validation cohort of 120 different subjects was used. To predict cytomegalovirus infection status, the study brought together high-throughput TCR immunosequencing, statistical association of individual TCRs with disease status, and machine learning. A later analysis re-examined previously published TCR beta repertoires from several hundred donors and added high-resolution HLA genotyping to investigate patterns of TCR occurrence. Rather than using new phenotypic data, the later analysis identified candidate immune exposures from TCR beta sequences and from how often those sequences occurred across donors. In an earlier analysis of 587 of the donors, high-throughput TCR beta sequencing was used to judge whether each TCR beta V gene segment behaved as functional or pseudogenic. Donor age, sex, ethnicity and CMV serostatus were collected together with the repertoire data. A later genetic analysis used genome-wide SNP genotypes for about three fifths of the roughly 700 donors, treating that subset as a discovery cohort. All discovery cohort repertoires had been generated using a single sequencing platform. Class I and class II HLA loci were covered by the typing at four-digit resolution. Typing coverage varied by locus: roughly 620-640 donors for A, B, C, DRB1 and DQB1; more than 500 for DQA1; nearly 610 for DPA1; 450 to 480 for DPB1. Five DR-DQ haplotypes were treated as single units for association and clustering because of strong linkage in the cohort. Among about 410 genotyped donors of the cohort, an average of about 240,000 unique TCR beta nucleotide sequences was sequenced per donor, of which about 19% were non-productive.

Here V drops 8 bases and J drops 6 bases, and the junction holds 22 bases not matched to any gene. The germline V gene specifies MDHEN as CDR1 and SYDVKM as CDR2. The CDR3 sequence holds 19 residues, the cysteine and phenylalanine included. CDR3 DNA is the only sequence kept; it has 57 bases, read in frame from the first base. Receptor amplification or capture employed the immunoSEQ multiplex PCR assay. A mixture of 60 forward primers for TCR Vbeta segments and 13 reverse primers for TCR Jbeta segments was used in the multiplex PCR. The CDR3 region of rearranged TCR beta genes was amplified from genomic DNA with a multiplex PCR assay. On the Illumina HiSeq System, the amplified TCR beta libraries were sequenced as 87-base-pair reads. In the original analysis: A later analysis tallied 75 million to 95 million unique TCR beta chains across the 700 or so repertoires, and approximately 12 million of those chains were shared by two or more donors. A nearest-neighbor algorithm error-corrected the raw reads and collapsed the reads into unique sequences, merging closely related sequences to remove PCR and sequencing errors. CDR3 sequences were aligned to IMGT reference sequences to assign V, D and J gene segments. For a sequence to be retained, at least a six-nucleotide match to both a V gene segment and a J gene segment was required. A rearrangement was called productive if the CDR3 had no stop codons and remained in frame with V and J, and every other rearrangement was called non-productive. CDR3 was defined by IMGT convention, running from the second conserved V-encoded cysteine to the conserved J-encoded phenylalanine. The earlier analysis of about 610 of the donors excluded sequences that lacked an unambiguous match to a single V gene segment. In an earlier analysis of more than 500 of the donors, a V segment was called functional when productive rearrangements were above 56.7%, and segregating when the standard deviation between donors exceeded 5%. A statistical classification framework was built for diagnosing cytomegalovirus status from the catalog of TCR beta chain sequences. In a later analysis, TCR nucleotide sequences were compared against IMGT/GENE-DB human TR gene sequences so that V and J genes could be assigned. Using the TCRdist pipeline, a later analysis assigned CDR3 sequences along with most-parsimonious VDJ recombination scenarios. In a later analysis, each TCR beta chain was defined by its CDR3 amino acid sequence together with its V-gene family, and reads lacking a unique V-gene family were excluded. In a later analysis, approximately 590 highly shared, low-generation-probability nucleotide sequences were removed to address suspected cross-contamination and a sequencing artifact. In a later analysis, a clonal expansion index was calculated for each public chain from normalized within-repertoire ranks of inferred template counts. Generation probabilities in a later analysis came from a VDJ recombination model fitted to out-of-frame rearrangements, and those results were checked against IGoR. In a later analysis, hypergeometric tests were used to score TCR-TCR, TCR-HLA and TCR-CMV co-occurrence, with a repertoire-size bias correction applied to TCR pairs. A later analysis estimated false discovery rates by permuting HLA or CMV assignments 20 times. In a later analysis, co-occurring TCRs were grouped using DBSCAN, with TCRdist sequence similarity added in when clustering inside HLA-allele-positive subsets. Repertoires with fewer than 30,000 or more than 120,000 public chains, plus five repertoires with anomalous nucleotide sharing, were excluded from co-occurrence clustering. Sourced from immuneACCESS, this table was stored by TCRdb with only in-frame sequences that have V and J called. A share of the clones is absent; for the studies checked, an unresolved V gene accounts for under half, and the remainder has no known explanation. Clonal size and the V and J genes are those of that table, whereas D and trimming came from the DNA. Across this sample there are about 150,000 clones, with about 85% seen only once. The leading ten clones occupy 2% to 2.5% of the sample.

The paper's findings and limits, for the study overall: A later analysis found that most CMV-associated TCR beta chains appeared HLA-restricted, with HLA associations seemingly driven largely by CMV exposure. It was suggested by the authors that the approach could potentially be generalized to other disease states and immunological phenotypes. In an earlier analysis of 587 of the donors, most TCR beta V segments appeared in productive rearrangements about 87% or about 30% of the time, broadly matching IMGT annotations. Some IMGT-functional V segments, including TRBV6-2 and TRBV6-3, could not be distinguished by the 87-base-pair reads and were therefore excluded. A later analysis found that HLA-associated TCR beta chains were more clonally expanded and had lower generation probabilities than equally common non-associated chains. Correlated functional status among segregating V segments might be attributable to linkage disequilibrium, but an unknown experimental factor could not be ruled out. While some public TCRs were present in many individuals, most TCR sequences turned up only very rarely across donors. In a later analysis, several top co-occurrence clusters were reported to appear linked to parvovirus B19, influenza, CMV and Epstein-Barr virus. Cytomegalovirus status was reported to be diagnosed by the classifier with high specificity and sensitivity in both the original and validation cohorts. A group of highly shared sequence variants was considered likely to be a technical artifact of the sequencing pipeline. In a later genetic analysis, a missense DCLRE1C variant was associated with V-gene and J-gene trimming of TCR beta chains, and the association was replicated in an independent cohort. Compared with the roughly 600-donor mean, donors in an Asian-associated ancestry cluster had fewer N-insertions in productive TCRs, according to a later genetic analysis. A further reported finding was that TCR beta sequences accurately predicted the HLA-A and HLA-B alleles for most subjects in the first cohort. Because HLA typing was missing for some donors at each locus, association tests included only the typed subset. In the study, approximately 150 TCR beta chains were listed as associated with cytomegalovirus. In vitro tests confirmed that a few of the cytomegalovirus-associated TCR beta chains recognize cytomegalovirus antigens. At a false discovery rate of 0.05, a later analysis linked fewer than 20,000 TCR beta sequences to specific HLA alleles. In this cohort, only TCR beta chains were sequenced, and detectable features were limited by the absence of alpha or paired-chain data. In a later analysis, the rate of TCR association differed among HLA loci, with DRB1 alleles having the most associated TCRs and HLA-C alleles having the fewest. When HLA alleles, especially DR and DQ, strongly co-occurred, TCR associations were difficult to assign to individual alleles. Because counts were too low, seventeen rarely observed V segments, including chromosome 9 orphons, were excluded from the earlier analysis of some 540 of the donors. The presence/absence analyses assumed that sequencing depth was roughly uniform across donors, and that assumption may not be true. Immune exposure information for the cohort was limited to CMV serostatus.

Sequencing was done on a sample of PBMCs. The chain is assembled from TRBV28 and TRBJ2-2; 9 central nucleotides agree with TRBD1. This clonotype was obtained from a woman aged 18-35 years in good health and CMV-seronegative. The base sequence is TGTGCCAGCGGTCCGGGCCCCGGGACAGGGTGGTCGTATGCCGGGGAGCTGTTTTTT. It specifies CASGPGPGTGWSYAGELFF.